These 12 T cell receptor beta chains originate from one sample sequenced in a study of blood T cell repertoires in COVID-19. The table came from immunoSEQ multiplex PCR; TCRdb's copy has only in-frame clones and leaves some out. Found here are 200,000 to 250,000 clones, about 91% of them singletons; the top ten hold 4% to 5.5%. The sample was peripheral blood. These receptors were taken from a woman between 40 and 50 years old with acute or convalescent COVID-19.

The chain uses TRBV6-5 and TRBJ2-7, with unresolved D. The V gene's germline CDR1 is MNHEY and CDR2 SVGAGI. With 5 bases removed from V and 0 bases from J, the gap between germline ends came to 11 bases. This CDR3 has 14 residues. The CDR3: CASSPTLSSYEQYV. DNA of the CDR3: TGTGCCAGCAGTCCAACCCTAAGCTCCTACGAGCAGTACGTC.

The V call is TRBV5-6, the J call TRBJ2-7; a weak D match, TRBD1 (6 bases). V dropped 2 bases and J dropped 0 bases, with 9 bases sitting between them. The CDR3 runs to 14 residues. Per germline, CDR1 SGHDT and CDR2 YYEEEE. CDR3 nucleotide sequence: TGTGCCAGCAGCTTCCCAGGGGCCTCCTACGAGCAGTACGTC. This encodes CASSFPGASYEQYV.

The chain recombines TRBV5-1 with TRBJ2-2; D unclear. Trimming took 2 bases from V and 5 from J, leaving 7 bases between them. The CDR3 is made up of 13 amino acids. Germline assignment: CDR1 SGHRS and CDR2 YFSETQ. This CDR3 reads CASSLPGTGELFF. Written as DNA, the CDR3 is TGCGCCAGCAGCTTACCAGGAACCGGGGAGCTGTTTTTT.

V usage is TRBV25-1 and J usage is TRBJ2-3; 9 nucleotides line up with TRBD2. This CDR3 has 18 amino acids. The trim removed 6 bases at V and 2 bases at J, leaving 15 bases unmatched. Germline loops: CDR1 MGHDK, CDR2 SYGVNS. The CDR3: CASSDERGAVSTTDTQYF. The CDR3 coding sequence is TGTGCCAGCAGCGACGAGCGGGGGGCCGTTTCCACCACAGATACGCAGTATTTT. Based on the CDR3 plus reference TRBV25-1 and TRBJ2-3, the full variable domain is EADIYQTPRYLVIGTGKKITLECSQTMGHDKMYWYQQDPGMELHLIHYSYGVNSTEKGDLSSESTVSRIRTEHFPLTLESARPSHTSQYLCASSDERGAVSTTDTQYFGPGTRLTVL.

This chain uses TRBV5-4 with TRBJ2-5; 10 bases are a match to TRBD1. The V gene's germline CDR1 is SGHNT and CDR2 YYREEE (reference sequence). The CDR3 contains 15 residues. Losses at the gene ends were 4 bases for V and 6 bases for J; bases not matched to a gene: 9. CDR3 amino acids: CASSTRDRGEKTQYF. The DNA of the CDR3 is TGTGCCAGCAGCACCCGGGACAGGGGCGAGAAGACCCAGTACTTC.

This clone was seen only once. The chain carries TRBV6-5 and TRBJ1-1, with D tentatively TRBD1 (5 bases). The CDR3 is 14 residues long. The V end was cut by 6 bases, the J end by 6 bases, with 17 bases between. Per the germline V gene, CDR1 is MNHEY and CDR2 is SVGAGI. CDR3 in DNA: TGTGCCAGCAGGGGTAGGGAAAGGGGCCCTGAAGCTTTCTTT. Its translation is CASRGRERGPEAFF.

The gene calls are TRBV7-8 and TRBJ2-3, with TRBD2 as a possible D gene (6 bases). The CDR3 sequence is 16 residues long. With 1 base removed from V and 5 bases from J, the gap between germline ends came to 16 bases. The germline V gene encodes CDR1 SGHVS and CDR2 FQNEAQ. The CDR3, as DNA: TGTGCCAGCAGCTTAGGGGGCGGGGTAGGGAAAGATACGCAGTATTTT. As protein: CASSLGGGVGKDTQYF.

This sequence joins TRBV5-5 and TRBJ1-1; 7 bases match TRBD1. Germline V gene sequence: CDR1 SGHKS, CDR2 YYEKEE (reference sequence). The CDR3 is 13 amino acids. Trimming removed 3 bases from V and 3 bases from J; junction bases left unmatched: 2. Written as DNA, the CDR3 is TGTGCCAGCAGCTATGGGACAGACACTGAAGCTTTCTTT. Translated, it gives CASSYGTDTEAFF. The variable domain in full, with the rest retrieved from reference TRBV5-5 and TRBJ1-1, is DAGVTQSPTHLIKTRGQQVTLRCSPISGHKSVSWYQQVLGQGPQFIFQYYEKEERGRGNFPDRFSARQFPNYSSELNVNALLLGDSALYLCASSYGTDTEAFFGQGTRLTVV.

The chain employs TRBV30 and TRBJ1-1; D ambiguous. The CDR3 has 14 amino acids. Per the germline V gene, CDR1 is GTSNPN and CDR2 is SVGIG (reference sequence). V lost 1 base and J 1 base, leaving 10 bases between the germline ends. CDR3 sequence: CAWSAGTANTEAFF. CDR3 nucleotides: TGTGCCTGGAGTGCCGGTACAGCGAACACTGAAGCTTTCTTT.

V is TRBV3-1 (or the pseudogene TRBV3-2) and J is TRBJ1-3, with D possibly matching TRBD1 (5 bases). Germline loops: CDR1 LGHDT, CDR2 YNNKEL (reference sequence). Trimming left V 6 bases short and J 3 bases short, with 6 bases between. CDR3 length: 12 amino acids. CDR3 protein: CASRGGGNTIYF. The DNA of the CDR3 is TGTGCCAGCAGGGGGGGTGGAAACACCATATATTTT.

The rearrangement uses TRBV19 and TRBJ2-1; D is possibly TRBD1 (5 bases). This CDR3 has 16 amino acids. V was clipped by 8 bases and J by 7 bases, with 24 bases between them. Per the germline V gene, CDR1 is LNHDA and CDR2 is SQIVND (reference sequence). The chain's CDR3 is CASLGTSLHKGNEQFF. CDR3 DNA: TGTGCCAGTTTAGGCACCAGCCTTCACAAGGGGAATGAGCAGTTCTTC.

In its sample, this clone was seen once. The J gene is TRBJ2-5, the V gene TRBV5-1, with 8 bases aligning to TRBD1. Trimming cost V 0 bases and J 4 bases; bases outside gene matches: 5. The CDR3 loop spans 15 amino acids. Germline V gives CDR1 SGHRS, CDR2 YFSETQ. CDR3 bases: TGCGCCAGCAGCTTGGGACAGGGGTTTGGAGAGACCCAGTACTTC. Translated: CASSLGQGFGETQYF.